Shown below are 29 T cell receptor beta chains from a single sample sequenced in a study of blood T cells in healthy people across ages. A sample-barcoded 5' primer and a J-beta primer mix were used in a second PCR of about 7 to 12 cycles. Each CDR3 protein is one row after TCRdb ran MiXCR on the 5' RACE reads. The data contain about 1,000,000 distinct CDR3 sequences, more than 40% of them singletons. The sequenced material came from blood. These receptor sequences come from a woman aged 60-75 years in good health.

The chain is built from TRBV6-5 and TRBJ1-2; D not certain. Germline V lookup: CDR1 MNHEY, CDR2 SVGAGI. CDR3 length: 13 residues. The V gene lost 6 bases and the J gene lost 6 bases, with 14 bases spanning the gap. The chain's CDR3 is CASRPGPADGYTF. The CDR3 DNA reads as TGTGCCAGCAGACCCGGTCCCGCGGATGGCTACACCTTC.

This clonotype occurred a few times. This sequence joins TRBV6-2 or TRBV6-3 and TRBJ2-7; D is unclear. The CDR3 runs to 16 residues. Trimming took off 0 bases at V and 0 bases at J, with 12 bases between the two ends. The germline V gene encodes CDR1 MNHEY and CDR2 SVGEGT. CDR3 loop: CASSYSRQVNSYEQYF. CDR3 nucleotide sequence: TGTGCCAGCAGTTACTCGCGGCAGGTTAACTCCTACGAGCAGTACTTC.

This chain uses TRBV20-1 with TRBJ2-7, with TRBD1 as a possible D gene (6 bases). Between the trimmed V and J ends, which lost 3 bases and 2 bases, there was a span of 14 bases. CDR3 length: 14 residues. Per the germline V gene, CDR1 is DFQATT and CDR2 is SNEGSKA (reference sequence). Here the CDR3 reads CSASRLDSAYEQYF. The CDR3 DNA sequence: TGCAGTGCTAGCCGCTTGGACAGCGCCTACGAGCAGTACTTC.

Comment on this clonotype: An end of the junction differs from the germline gene, which may be a read error. V and J are TRBV12-3 or TRBV12-4 and TRBJ2-6; D assignment may be TRBD1 or TRBD2 (5 bases each). This CDR3 is built from 15 residues. CDR3 sequence (DNA): TGTGTCAGCAGTTTGGGGGTCGGTGGGGCCAACGTCCTGACTTTC. This gives the protein CVSSLGVGGANVLTF.

This chain uses TRBV7-9 with TRBJ2-7; D ambiguous. Germline V gene lookup returns CDR1 SEHNR and CDR2 FQNEAQ (reference sequence). CDR3 length: 15 residues. V lost 2 bases, J lost 1 base, and 12 bases lay in between. The CDR3 is CASSLMAAKSYEQYF. CDR3 in DNA: TGTGCCAGCAGCTTAATGGCAGCAAAGTCCTACGAGCAGTACTTC.

The V gene is TRBV6-5, the J gene TRBJ2-2; D gene uncertain. The germline V and J ends were trimmed by 11 bases and 0 bases, with 13 bases remaining between them. Germline CDR1 is MNHEY and CDR2 is SVGAGI. This CDR3 is 14 amino acids long. CDR3 sequence reads: CAAHSRSNTGELFF. CDR3 coding DNA: TGTGCCGCCCACAGTCGTTCGAACACCGGGGAGCTGTTTTTT.

J is TRBJ2-7 and V is TRBV12-3 or TRBV12-4, with 10 nucleotides matching TRBD1. This CDR3 comprises 13 residues. V shed 7 bases and J 10 bases; nucleotides not matched to a gene: 10. CDR3 in DNA: TGTGCCAGCACAACCGGGACAGGGGAGTTTCAGTACTTC. Amino acid sequence: CASTTGTGEFQYF.

This clonotype was seen just once. V and J are TRBV20-1 and TRBJ2-1, with D possibly being TRBD2 (6 bases). Germline V gene sequence: CDR1 DFQATT, CDR2 SNEGSKA (reference sequence). The CDR3 sequence is 15 residues long. With 6 bases removed from V and 1 base from J, the gap between germline ends came to 16 bases. CDR3 nucleotide sequence: TGCAGTGCCCAAGGTGAGGCGGGGTCCTACAATGAGCAGTTCTTC. Protein: CSAQGEAGSYNEQFF.

The rearrangement links TRBV4-1 to TRBJ2-3; possibly TRBD1 for D (5 bases). Germline loops: CDR1 MGHRA, CDR2 YSYEKL. CDR3 length equals 13 residues. Trimming shortened V by 0 bases and J by 10 bases, and 11 bases separated the two germline ends. CDR3 protein: CASSQDQLGAQYF. For the CDR3, the DNA is TGCGCCAGCAGCCAAGATCAGTTAGGGGCGCAGTATTTT.

The genes are TRBV9 and TRBJ1-2; possible D gene TRBD1, 5 bases. Germline CDR1 and CDR2: SGDLS and YYNGEE. Trimming removed 4 bases from V and 4 bases from J, with 11 bases in between. The CDR3 is made up of 13 amino acids. CDR3 protein: CASSIGGIYGYTF. The DNA of the CDR3 is TGTGCCAGCAGCATCGGGGGTATCTATGGCTACACCTTC.

This clonotype was seen only a few times. The chain uses TRBV20-1 and TRBJ2-3, with TRBD2 matching 8 bases. Germline CDR1 reads DFQATT; CDR2 reads SNEGSKA (reference sequence). The CDR3 is made up of 14 amino acids. With V trimmed by 4 bases and J by 3 bases, 6 bases remained unmatched. In DNA form, the CDR3 reads TGCAGTGCTATAGCGGGATTTCTGACAGATACGCAGTATTTT. It encodes CSAIAGFLTDTQYF.

This clonotype was recorded a few times. The V gene is TRBV29-1, the J gene TRBJ2-5; D is possibly TRBD1 (7 bases). Trimming removed 7 bases at V and 4 bases at J, with 10 bases between. Germline V gene lookup returns CDR1 SQVTM and CDR2 ANQGSEA. This CDR3 spans 11 amino acids. The CDR3 bases are TGCAGCGGGCGGGACAGAGAGACCCAGTACTTC. Its protein is CSGRDRETQYF. Combining the CDR3 with reference TRBV29-1 and TRBJ2-5 gives the whole variable domain SAVISQKPSRDICQRGTSLTIQCQVDSQVTMMFWYRQQPGQSLTLIATANQGSEATYESGFVIDKFPISRPNLTFSTLTVSNMSPEDSSIYLCSGRDRETQYFGPGTRLLVL.

The chain joins TRBV27 to TRBJ2-2; possible D gene TRBD2, 6 bases. The V gene's germline CDR1 is MNHEY and CDR2 SMNVEV (reference sequence). The CDR3 is 16 residues long. V was shortened by 5 bases and J by 5 bases, with 18 bases between the two germline ends. This chain's CDR3 is CASSAGRSLSTGELFF. The CDR3 DNA is TGTGCCAGCAGTGCGGGACGGAGCCTTAGTACCGGGGAGCTGTTTTTT.

This sequence joins TRBV4-2 and TRBJ2-1; perhaps TRBD1 as D (6 bases). CDR3 length: 14 amino acids. Germline CDR1 LGHNA, CDR2 YNFKEQ. V lost 3 bases and J lost 9, with 15 bases in between. CDR3 nucleotide sequence: TGTGCCAGCAGCCACTCAGGGGTGCCGGGTGAGCAGTTCTTC. Protein sequence: CASSHSGVPGEQFF.

Only a few counts were recorded for this clonotype. The genes are TRBV28 and TRBJ2-7, with D possibly TRBD2 on 5 matching bases. The CDR3 consists of 13 residues. Germline V lookup: CDR1 MDHEN, CDR2 SYDVKM. V lost 6 bases to trimming and J lost 3 bases, with 12 bases between them. The CDR3 nucleotides read TGTGCCAGCAGGTCGGACGGACTCTACGAGCAGTACTTC. The encoded protein is CASRSDGLYEQYF.

The chain links TRBV30 to TRBJ2-7; no clear D gene. V shed 0 bases and J shed 6 bases, with 12 bases lying between them. In germline, CDR1 is GTSNPN, CDR2 SVGIG (reference sequence). The CDR3 runs to 13 residues. The CDR3 loop is CAWSVGSFAEQYF. The CDR3 nucleotides are TGTGCCTGGAGTGTGGGCTCCTTCGCCGAGCAGTACTTC.

The rearrangement links TRBV18 to TRBJ2-4; perhaps TRBD2 as D (6 bases). The tail of the sequence fits TRBJ2-7 better, so the J call may be wrong. Germline V CDR1 and CDR2: KGHSH, LQKENI. This CDR3 is 15 amino acids long. Here the CDR3 reads CASSPGPGRTYEQYF. CDR3 sequence (DNA): TGTGCCAGCTCACCAGGGCCTGGGAGGACCTACGAGCAGTACTTC.

The rearrangement joins TRBV4-1 to TRBJ2-7, with 8 bases lining up with TRBD1. After removal of 1 base from V and 6 bases from J, the junction contained 8 bases not matched to a gene. In germline, CDR1 is MGHRA, CDR2 YSYEKL. The CDR3 consists of 15 residues. CDR3 in DNA: TGCGCCAGCAGCCAAGTCGGACAGGGATCGGGCGAGCAGTACTTC. Translated: CASSQVGQGSGEQYF.

V usage is TRBV18 and J usage is TRBJ2-3, with 11 bases aligning to TRBD2. Trimming removed 5 bases from V and 2 bases from J; junction bases left unmatched: 6. The length of the CDR3 is 16 residues. Germline V lookup: CDR1 KGHSH, CDR2 LQKENI. The CDR3: CASSTSGSGFTDTQYF. In nucleotides, the CDR3 is TGTGCCAGCTCAACTAGCGGGAGCGGCTTCACAGATACGCAGTATTTT.

In this sample, this clonotype turned up a few times. The chain uses TRBV4-1 and TRBJ2-1; TRBD2 aligns across 11 bases. Germline CDR1 reads MGHRA; CDR2 reads YSYEKL. With 8 bases clipped from V and 7 bases from J, the junction kept 16 bases outside the gene matches. This CDR3 has 17 residues. CDR3 amino acids: CASHNPTGTSGRNEQFF. The CDR3 DNA reads as TGCGCCAGCCACAACCCTACAGGTACTAGCGGGAGAAATGAGCAGTTCTTC.

This sequence joins TRBV6-6 and TRBJ2-1; TRBD1 matches 7 bases. The V segment lost 7 bases and the J segment 4 bases; nucleotides outside the gene matches: 7. Germline assignment: CDR1 MNHNY and CDR2 SVGAGI (reference sequence). The CDR3 runs to 14 residues. CDR3 residues: CASKRGQLYNEQFF. The CDR3 nucleotides read TGTGCCAGCAAAAGGGGACAGCTTTACAATGAGCAGTTCTTC.

At least ten counts were recorded for this clonotype. J is TRBJ2-7 and V is TRBV5-1, with 7 bases fitting TRBD2. V dropped 0 bases and J dropped 7; count of bases not matched to a gene: 7. This CDR3 has 14 amino acids. Per germline, CDR1 SGHRS and CDR2 YFSETQ. The CDR3 DNA sequence: TGCGCCAGCAGCTTGGGGGTAAGGACTAGGGAGCAGTACTTC. This codes for CASSLGVRTREQYF.

The V and J genes are TRBV19 and TRBJ2-7; D remains unclear. V was cut by 4 bases and J by 3 bases, with 10 bases left in between. CDR3 size: 13 residues. CDR1 is LNHDA, CDR2 SQIVND, per germline (reference sequence). CDR3 residues: CASSKGPLYEQYF. The CDR3 DNA sequence: TGTGCCAGTAGTAAAGGCCCACTCTACGAGCAGTACTTC.

This chain links TRBV18 with TRBJ1-5; D might be TRBD1 (6 bases). Trimming shortened V by 1 base and J by 5 bases, and 9 bases separated the two germline ends. Per germline, CDR1 KGHSH and CDR2 LQKENI. The length of the CDR3 is 14 residues. CDR3 sequence (DNA): TGTGCCAGCTCACCACTCCCAGGGGATCAGCCCCAGCATTTT. Translated, it gives CASSPLPGDQPQHF.

This clonotype was observed a few times. The V and J genes are TRBV11-2 and TRBJ2-3; weak D call: TRBD1 (6 bases). With 6 bases removed from V and 1 base from J, the gap between germline ends came to 23 bases. This CDR3 has 18 amino acids. The germline V gene encodes CDR1 SGHAT and CDR2 FQNNGV. CDR3 in amino acids: CASSFFSRGSFGTDTQYF. DNA for the CDR3: TGTGCCAGCAGTTTTTTTAGTAGGGGGAGCTTCGGCACAGATACGCAGTATTTT.

This rearrangement joins TRBV5-1 to TRBJ2-3, with 16 nucleotides matching TRBD2. This CDR3 spans 17 amino acids. Germline trimming cut 4 bases from V and 4 bases from J; bases unmatched to any gene: 6. Germline CDR1 and CDR2: SGHRS and YFSETQ. The CDR3 protein is CASSALGLAGGADTQYF. For the CDR3, the DNA is TGCGCCAGCAGCGCCCTGGGACTAGCGGGAGGGGCAGATACGCAGTATTTT.

The V call is TRBV29-1, the J call TRBJ2-4, with D tentatively TRBD2 (6 bases). The assigned J gene may be wrong: the sequence end matches TRBJ2-7 better. Looked up from germline, CDR1 is SQVTM and CDR2 is ANQGSEA. The CDR3 consists of 12 residues. The CDR3 sequence: CSVADYEYEQYF. In DNA, the CDR3 is TGCAGCGTTGCGGACTACGAATACGAGCAGTACTTC.

This rearrangement joins TRBV6-5 to TRBJ1-1, with TRBD1 matching 8 bases. The CDR3 runs 14 residues. CDR1 and CDR2 from the germline V gene are MNHEY and SVGAGI. J gave up 5 bases and V 8 bases, and 10 bases lay outside the gene matches. In DNA form, the CDR3 reads TGTGCCAGCCACGAGCGGGACAGGAGGACTGAAGCTTTCTTT. It translates to CASHERDRRTEAFF.

J is TRBJ2-7 and V is TRBV6-5; D gene uncertain. Trimming left V 6 bases short and J 5 bases short, with 14 bases between. The CDR3 has 13 amino acids. Germline loops: CDR1 MNHEY, CDR2 SVGAGI. The CDR3 here is CASRDVGRNEQYF. Written as DNA, the CDR3 is TGTGCCAGCAGAGATGTGGGCCGTAACGAGCAGTACTTC.